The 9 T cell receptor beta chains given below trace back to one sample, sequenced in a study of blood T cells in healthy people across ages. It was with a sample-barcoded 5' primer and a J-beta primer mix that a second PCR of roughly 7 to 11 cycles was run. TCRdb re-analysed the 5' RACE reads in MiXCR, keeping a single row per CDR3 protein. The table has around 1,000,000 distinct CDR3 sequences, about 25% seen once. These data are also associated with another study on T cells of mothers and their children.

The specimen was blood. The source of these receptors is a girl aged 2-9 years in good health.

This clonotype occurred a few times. The CDR3 DNA follows: TGTGCCAGTACCAGGGACAGGCCACAAGAGACCCAGTACTTC. This sequence encodes CASTRDRPQETQYF. V is TRBV12-3 or TRBV12-4 and J is TRBJ2-5; 8 bases line up with TRBD1. Trimming took 9 bases from V and 2 from J; bases not matched to a gene: 8. The CDR3 consists of 14 residues.

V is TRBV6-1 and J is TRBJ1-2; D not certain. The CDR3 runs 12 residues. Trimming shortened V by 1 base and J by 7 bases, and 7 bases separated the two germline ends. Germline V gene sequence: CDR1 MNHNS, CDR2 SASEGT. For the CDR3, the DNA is TGTGCCAGCAGTGAAGGGAGGAGTGGCTACACCTTC. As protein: CASSEGRSGYTF.

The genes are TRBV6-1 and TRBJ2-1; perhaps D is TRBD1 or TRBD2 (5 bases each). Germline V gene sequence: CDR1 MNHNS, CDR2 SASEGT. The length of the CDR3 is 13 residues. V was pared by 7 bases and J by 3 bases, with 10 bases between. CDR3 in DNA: TGTGCCAGCATAAGGGACGGCTACAATGAGCAGTTCTTC. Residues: CASIRDGYNEQFF.

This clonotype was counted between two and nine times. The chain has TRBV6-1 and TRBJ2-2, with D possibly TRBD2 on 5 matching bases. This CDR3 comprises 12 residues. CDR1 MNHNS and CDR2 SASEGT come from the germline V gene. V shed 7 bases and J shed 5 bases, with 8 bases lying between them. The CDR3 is CASTPGTGELFF. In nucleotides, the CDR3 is TGTGCCAGCACCCCGGGGACCGGGGAGCTGTTTTTT.

CDR3 residues: CASSPWGGGHYEQYF. In DNA, the CDR3 is TGTGCCAGCAGCCCATGGGGGGGCGGCCACTACGAGCAGTACTTC. This chain links TRBV6-6 with TRBJ2-5, with D perhaps matching TRBD2 (7 bases). Judging by the DNA end, TRBJ2-7 fits better; the J call may be wrong. The germline CDR1 and CDR2 sequences are MNHNY and SVGAGI (reference sequence). This CDR3 comprises 15 residues.

CDR3 bases: TGTGCCAGCAGCTTGCTTCCGCCGCAGTTCTTC. Its protein product is CASSLLPPQFF. V usage is TRBV7-9 and J usage is TRBJ2-5; D not certain. Near its end, the DNA agrees better with TRBJ2-1, so the J call may be wrong. The germline V gene encodes CDR1 SEHNR and CDR2 FQNEAQ (reference sequence). This CDR3 region has 11 residues.

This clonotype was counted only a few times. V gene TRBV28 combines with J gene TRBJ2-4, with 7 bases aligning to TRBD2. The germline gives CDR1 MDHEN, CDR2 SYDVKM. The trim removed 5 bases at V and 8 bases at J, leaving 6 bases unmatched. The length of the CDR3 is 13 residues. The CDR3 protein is CASSHGRRDIQYF. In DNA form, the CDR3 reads TGTGCCAGCAGTCACGGGAGGCGAGACATTCAGTACTTC.

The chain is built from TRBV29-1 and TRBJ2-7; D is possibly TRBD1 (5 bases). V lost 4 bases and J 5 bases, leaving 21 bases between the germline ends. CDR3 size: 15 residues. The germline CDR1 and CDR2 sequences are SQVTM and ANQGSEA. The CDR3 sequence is CSVGRRTSEVHEQYF. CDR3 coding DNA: TGCAGCGTTGGTAGAAGGACATCCGAGGTCCACGAGCAGTACTTC.

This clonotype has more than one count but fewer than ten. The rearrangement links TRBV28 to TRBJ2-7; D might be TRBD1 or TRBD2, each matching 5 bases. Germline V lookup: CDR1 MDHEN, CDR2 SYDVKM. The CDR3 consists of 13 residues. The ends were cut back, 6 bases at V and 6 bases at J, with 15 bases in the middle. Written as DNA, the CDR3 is TGTGCCAGCAGCAGGGACGGGCGGTCCGAGCAGTACTTC. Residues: CASSRDGRSEQYF.